The entry below describes one TCR beta chain. These data are taken from a study of blood T cell repertoires in COVID-19. Across the study: The origin of the acute and convalescent COVID-19 samples was the United States, Italy and Spain. Sources were T cells, B-cell-depleted T cells, or PBMCs; the material itself was cDNA or gDNA.

V lost 1 base, J lost 3 bases, and 9 bases lay in between. Germline CDR1 and CDR2: SGDLS and YYNGEE. The CDR3 consists of 14 residues. Authors' analysis steps: Amplified reference gene primers provided the basis for estimating nucleated cell counts. The assay was immunoSEQ multiplex PCR, and TCRdb's table has in-frame clones only and misses some. V and J calls and clone size follow that table, whereas D and trimming were derived from the DNA. The sample yields tens of thousands of clones, approximately 90% seen once. The chain is built from TRBV9 and TRBJ2-3; D is perhaps TRBD1 (6 bases). Specimen: peripheral blood. The clonotype originates from a man aged 55 to 70 with acute or convalescent COVID-19. The CDR3 DNA sequence: TGTGCCAGCAGCGTATTAGGGGGTACAGATACGCAGTATTTT. Its translation is CASSVLGGTDTQYF.